Presented here are 10 T cell receptor beta chains from one specimen sequenced in a study of blood T cells in healthy people across ages. A sample-barcoded 5' primer and a J-beta primer mix were used in a second PCR of roughly 7 to 12 cycles. TCRdb analysed the 5' RACE reads with MiXCR anew, one entry per CDR3 protein. Altogether about 1.5 million distinct CDR3 sequences are present, approximately 43% being singletons, with the ten largest covering about 4%. The specimen sequenced was blood. All receptors come from a woman aged 18-29 years in good health.

This clonotype came up a few times. The chain recombines TRBV7-3 with TRBJ1-2, with D perhaps TRBD1 (6 bases). Trimming left V 5 bases short and J 7 bases short, with 11 bases between. Per the germline V gene, CDR1 is SGHTA and CDR2 is FQGTGA. The CDR3 length is 12 residues. In nucleotides, the CDR3 is TGTGCCAGCAGCGGCACAGGGCTTGGCTACACCTTC. It is translated as CASSGTGLGYTF.

Written as DNA, the CDR3 is TGTGCCAGCAAAACTAGCGGGAGTTTCTACGAGCAGTACTTC. Amino acids: CASKTSGSFYEQYF. The V and J genes are TRBV6-2 or TRBV6-3 and TRBJ2-7; 11 positions agree with TRBD2. Unmatched junction bases numbered 5, after V lost 7 bases and J lost 3 bases. Germline lookup yields CDR1 MNHEY and CDR2 SVGEGT. This CDR3 is built from 14 residues.

This clonotype was seen a handful of times. The chain links TRBV7-9 to TRBJ1-1; D not resolved. The CDR3 contains 15 residues. V was trimmed by 5 bases and J by 0 bases, leaving 13 bases between them. The germline gives CDR1 SEHNR, CDR2 FQNEAQ (reference sequence). The CDR3 loop reads CASSPRNPMNTEAFF. Written as DNA, the CDR3 is TGTGCCAGCAGCCCAAGGAACCCTATGAACACTGAAGCTTTCTTT.

This chain connects TRBV28 to TRBJ2-7; the D gene is possibly TRBD1 (5 bases). CDR3 length: 15 residues. V lost 7 bases and J lost 5, with 21 bases in between. Germline values: CDR1 MDHEN, CDR2 SYDVKM. The CDR3 sequence is CASTPIGRGSHEQYF. The CDR3 coding sequence is TGTGCCAGCACCCCTATCGGAAGGGGCTCGCACGAGCAGTACTTC.

V and J are TRBV7-2 and TRBJ1-5; TRBD1 matches 9 bases. CDR3 length: 18 amino acids. V shed 5 bases, J shed 0 bases, and the junction held 11 bases outside the gene matches. Germline lookup yields CDR1 SGHTA and CDR2 FQGNSA. The CDR3 spells CASSPRTGAGYSNQPQHF. In DNA form, the CDR3 reads TGTGCCAGCAGCCCCCGGACAGGGGCGGGATATAGCAATCAGCCCCAGCATTTT. Using reference TRBV7-2 and TRBJ1-5 for the parts outside the CDR3, the full variable domain is GAGVSQSPSNKVTEKGKDVELRCDPISGHTALYWYRQSLGQGLEFLIYFQGNSAPDKSGLPSDRFSAERTGGSVSTLTIQRTQQEDSAVYLCASSPRTGAGYSNQPQHFGDGTRLSIL.

Only one count was recorded for this clonotype. The chain uses TRBV3-1 and TRBJ2-6, with D unclear. CDR3 length: 16 residues. CDR1 LGHDT and CDR2 YNNKEL come from the germline V gene (reference sequence). Trimming left V 2 bases short and J 1 base short, with 9 bases between. CDR3 nucleotides: TGTGCCAGCAGCCAACCCAGGCGGTCTGGGGCCAACGTCCTGACTTTC. Its protein is CASSQPRRSGANVLTF.

In DNA, the CDR3 is TGTGCCAGCTCACCAGTGACAGGGTCGAATGAGCAGTTCTTC. Its translation is CASSPVTGSNEQFF. The chain combines TRBV18 with TRBJ2-1; 7 bases agree with TRBD1. V trimming: 2 bases; J trimming: 7 bases; junction bases outside the gene matches: 5. In germline, CDR1 is KGHSH, CDR2 LQKENI. The CDR3 length is 14 residues.

This clonotype was counted only a few times. The chain links TRBV27 to TRBJ2-7; the D is unclear. The V end was cut by 6 bases, the J end by 2 bases, with 17 bases between. CDR1 MNHEY and CDR2 SMNVEV come from the germline V gene (reference sequence). The CDR3 runs 15 residues. The CDR3 region is CASSSPLRATYEQYF. The CDR3 bases are TGTGCCAGCAGCTCCCCCCTTCGAGCGACCTACGAGCAGTACTTC.

The chain links TRBV20-1 to TRBJ1-2, with a possible D match to TRBD1 (5 bases). Germline CDR1 DFQATT, CDR2 SNEGSKA (reference sequence). V shed 4 bases and J shed 4 bases, with 19 bases lying between them. The CDR3 is made up of 15 amino acids. The CDR3 DNA is TGCAGTGCTACCTCCCGCAGGGAGATAAGCTATGGCTACACCTTC. The encoded protein is CSATSRREISYGYTF.

V and J are TRBV6-1 and TRBJ1-6; D is possibly TRBD1 (6 bases). V gave up 7 bases and J gave up 17 bases, with 12 bases separating them. Germline assignment: CDR1 MNHNS and CDR2 SASEGT. The CDR3 is made up of 10 amino acids. The DNA of the CDR3 is TGTGCCAGCACAGGGGCTGTTTTCCACTTT. It specifies CASTGAVFHF.